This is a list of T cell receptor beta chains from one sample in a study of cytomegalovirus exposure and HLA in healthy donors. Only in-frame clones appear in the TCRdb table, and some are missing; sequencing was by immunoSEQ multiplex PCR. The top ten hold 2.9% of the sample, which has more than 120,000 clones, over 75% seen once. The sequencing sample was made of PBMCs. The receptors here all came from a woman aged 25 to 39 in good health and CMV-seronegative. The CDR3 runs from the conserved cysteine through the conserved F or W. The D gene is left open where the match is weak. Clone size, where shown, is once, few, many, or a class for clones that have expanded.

TGTGCCAGCAGCTCGAGGGGGGGACCCCGACAAGAGACCCAGTACTTC	CASSSRGGPRQETQYF	.	.	TRBV11-2	16	TRBJ2-5
TGTGCCAGCAGCTATTATGACAGAAATCAGCCCCAGCATTTT	CASSYYDRNQPQHF	.	.	TRBV5-6	14	TRBJ1-5
TGCGCCAGCAGTCAATCTCATGACAGCGCGAACACCGGGGAGCTGTTTTTT	CASSQSHDSANTGELFF	.	.	TRBV23-1	17	TRBJ2-2
TGTTCCAGCAGCTTCGGGGTCGGGAGTATCAACGAGCAGTACTTC	CSSSFGVGSINEQYF	.	.	TRBV7-9	15	TRBJ2-7
TGTGCCAGCAGCCTACAGGAATCTAACTATGGCTACACCTTC	CASSLQESNYGYTF	.	few	TRBV7-2	14	TRBJ1-2
TGTGCCAGCACCTCGACAGGGAGCGAAGCTTTCTTT	CASTSTGSEAFF	TRBD1	.	TRBV7-2	12	TRBJ1-1
TGTGCCAGCAGCGGCAACAGGGGGAGCTCCTATAATTCACCCCTCCACTTT	CASSGNRGSSYNSPLHF	TRBD1	.	TRBV5-4	17	TRBJ1-6
TGTGCCAGCAGTGAATTAGCAGGGTTGAGTGAAAAACTGTTTTTT	CASSELAGLSEKLFF	.	.	TRBV25-1	15	TRBJ1-4
TGTGCCAGCTCGGGGGAGAGAGGGACTGAAGCTTTCTTT	CASSGERGTEAFF	.	.	TRBV7-3	13	TRBJ1-1
TGTGCCAGTAGTGACAGGGGCCCGGAGGAGACCCAGTACTTC	CASSDRGPEETQYF	TRBD1	.	TRBV19	14	TRBJ2-5
TGTGCCAGCAGCCCGCGTTTCCGGGGAAACACCATATATTTT	CASSPRFRGNTIYF	.	few	TRBV7-8	14	TRBJ1-3
TGTGCCAGTAGGGGGACGACAGGGCTCCCCTCTGGGGCCAACGTCCTGACTTTC	CASRGTTGLPSGANVLTF	TRBD1	.	TRBV19	18	TRBJ2-6
TGTGCCAGCTCACCGGGACTAGCGGGAAACGAGCAGTACTTC	CASSPGLAGNEQYF	TRBD2	.	TRBV18	14	TRBJ2-7
TGTGCCAGCAGCCCCCTCGGGGGGTCTAGAAGTCAGCCCCAGCATTTT	CASSPLGGSRSQPQHF	.	.	TRBV7-9	16	TRBJ1-5
TGCAGCGTTGTGGACAGCCCGAACACCGGGGAGCTGTTTTTT	CSVVDSPNTGELFF	.	.	TRBV29-1	14	TRBJ2-2
TGCGCCAGCAGCCAAGATTCCGCGACTAGCTTACGGGAGCAGTTCTTC	CASSQDSATSLREQFF	TRBD2	once	TRBV4-1	16	TRBJ2-1
TGCGCCAGCAGCCAAGTTCTCACAGATACGCAGTATTTT	CASSQVLTDTQYF	.	.	TRBV4-1	13	TRBJ2-3
TGTGCCAGCAGCTTAGGGGACAGCCCTAATCAGCCCCAGCATTTT	CASSLGDSPNQPQHF	TRBD1	once	TRBV7-9	15	TRBJ1-5
TGTGCCAGCAGCCCGGGAGCTCAGGGTTTTGGAAACACCATATATTTT	CASSPGAQGFGNTIYF	.	.	TRBV5-5	16	TRBJ1-3
TGTGCCAGCAGTGTTGGGACTAGCGGAGATACGCAGTATTTT	CASSVGTSGDTQYF	TRBD2	.	TRBV6-1	14	TRBJ2-3
TGTGCCAGCAGCCAGAAGACAGCCACAGAAGGAAACACCATATATTTT	CASSQKTATEGNTIYF	.	once	TRBV5-4	16	TRBJ1-3
TGTGCAAGTCGCTTAGTGCGGGGCGGGGCCAACTACGAGCAGTACTTC	CASRLVRGGANYEQYF	.	once	TRBV12-2	16	TRBJ2-7
TGTGCCAGCAGTGGACTAGCGGGAGTGGGCGATACGCAGTATTTT	CASSGLAGVGDTQYF	TRBD2	.	TRBV2	15	TRBJ2-3
TGTGCCAGCAGGCAACCGGGTGGAATTGAAAAACTGTTTTTT	CASRQPGGIEKLFF	.	few	TRBV27	14	TRBJ1-4
TGTGCCAGCTCACCTCGGAGGGCGGATGAAAAACTGTTTTTT	CASSPRRADEKLFF	.	.	TRBV18	14	TRBJ1-4
TGTGCCAGCAGCTTCAACCAGGGTCCCTCGGATGAGCAGTTCTTC	CASSFNQGPSDEQFF	.	.	TRBV7-2	15	TRBJ2-1
TGTGCCAGCAGGCCCGGGACAGACTATGGCTACACCTTC	CASRPGTDYGYTF	TRBD1	many	TRBV7-8	13	TRBJ1-2
TGTGCCAGTAGTACTCAGGGACAGGGGCCTTCCCTTGAGCAGTACTTC	CASSTQGQGPSLEQYF	TRBD1	.	TRBV19	16	TRBJ2-7
TGTGCCAGCAGCGTTTTGGGGACAGGGGACAATGAGCAGTTCTTC	CASSVLGTGDNEQFF	TRBD1	.	TRBV9	15	TRBJ2-1
TGTGCCAGCAGTGCAACCGGGACGACAGGGGAAAAACTGTTTTTT	CASSATGTTGEKLFF	TRBD1	.	TRBV6-4	15	TRBJ1-4
TGTGCCAGCAGCTTAAGGCGGGAGGCCCTCGATGAGCAGTTCTTC	CASSLRREALDEQFF	TRBD2	.	TRBV7-8	15	TRBJ2-1
TGCGCCAGCAGCGCCCGACAGGCCTACAATGAGCAGTTCTTC	CASSARQAYNEQFF	.	.	TRBV5-1	14	TRBJ2-1
TGTGCCAGCAGCCCCGTTTCCGGACAGCAGATTTACAATGAGCAGTTCTTC	CASSPVSGQQIYNEQFF	.	.	TRBV7-8	17	TRBJ2-1
TGTGCCAGCTCACCAAGTAGCGGGAGGGATCGCGAGCAGTACTTC	CASSPSSGRDREQYF	TRBD2	.	TRBV18	15	TRBJ2-7
TGTGCCAGCAGCAACCGACAGGCTTACTCCTACGAGCAGTACTTC	CASSNRQAYSYEQYF	.	.	TRBV2	15	TRBJ2-7
TGTGCCAGCAGTCCCGGGACAGGGATCAATCAGCCCCAGCATTTT	CASSPGTGINQPQHF	TRBD1	.	TRBV28	15	TRBJ1-5
TGTGCCAGCTCCATAGGGGCAGGGGCCGCCTTTGACTATGGCTACACCTTC	CASSIGAGAAFDYGYTF	.	.	TRBV18	17	TRBJ1-2
TGTGCCAGCAGCCTTAGTGGGAGGGGTCAAGAGACCCAGTACTTC	CASSLSGRGQETQYF	TRBD2	.	TRBV5-4	15	TRBJ2-5
TGTGCCAGCAGTCCCGACCCCGGACTAGCCACTCTGATGGGTGAGCAGTTCTTC	CASSPDPGLATLMGEQFF	TRBD2	once	TRBV27	18	TRBJ2-1
TGCGCCAGCAGCCAAGATTCCGGGGAGAACACCATATATTTT	CASSQDSGENTIYF	.	few	TRBV4-3	14	TRBJ1-3
TGTGCCATCCCTAGCGGGACATCTTACACCGGGGAGCTGTTTTTT	CAIPSGTSYTGELFF	TRBD2	.	TRBV10-3	15	TRBJ2-2
TGTGCCAGCAGCGTAGGACTAGCGCTAACCTACGAGCAGTACTTC	CASSVGLALTYEQYF	TRBD2	.	TRBV9	15	TRBJ2-7
TGTGCCAGTTGGGGGGGCGGACAGCCCCAGCATTTT	CASWGGGQPQHF	.	few	TRBV19	12	TRBJ1-5
TGTGCCAGCAGCGTAGGGCCAGCGGGAGATCAAGAGACCCAGTACTTC	CASSVGPAGDQETQYF	TRBD2	.	TRBV9	16	TRBJ2-5